This is a list of T cell receptor beta chains from one sample in a study of radiation and T cells in renal cell carcinoma. The protocol was immunoSEQ multiplex PCR, while the TCRdb copy is restricted to in-frame clones and leaves out a portion. The sample lists some 25,000 clones, 55% to 75% occurring once. The sample was tumor tissue, taken from a patient whose treatment was nephrectomy without radiotherapy. These receptors came from a man aged 40-49 years with renal cell carcinoma. The CDR3 runs from the conserved cysteine through the conserved F or W. A D gene is named only where the DNA matches it firmly. Expanded clones are given a class, and other clones once, few, many or no size at all.

TRBJ2-5,15,TRBV4-3,TRBD1,once,CASSQGTGFQETQYF,TGCGCCAGCAGCCAAGGGACAGGGTTCCAAGAGACCCAGTACTTC
TRBJ1-1,14,TRBV18,-,-,CASSPLQGNTEAFF,TGTGCCAGCTCACCTCTACAGGGGAACACTGAAGCTTTCTTT
TRBJ2-3,14,TRBV27,TRBD2,-,CATSGLAAADTQYF,TGTGCCACCTCGGGACTAGCGGCCGCGGATACGCAGTATTTT
TRBJ1-1,13,TRBV6-1,-,-,CASRPLMNTEAFF,TGTGCCAGCAGGCCCCTCATGAACACTGAAGCTTTCTTT
TRBJ2-2,18,TRBV5-1,TRBD1,once,CASSLPVRGQGSSGELFF,TGCGCCAGCAGCTTGCCCGTTCGAGGACAGGGGAGTTCCGGGGAGCTGTTTTTT
TRBJ1-5,13,TRBV7-2,-,-,CASSPDRFEPQHF,TGTGCCAGCAGCCCAGACAGGTTTGAGCCCCAGCATTTT
TRBJ1-1,16,TRBV6-5,-,-,CASSYDPVAPGTEAFF,TGTGCCAGCAGTTACGATCCGGTAGCGCCTGGCACTGAAGCTTTCTTT
TRBJ2-5,15,TRBV9,TRBD2,once,CASSVSAGGRETQYF,TGTGCCAGCAGCGTGTCCGCGGGGGGGAGAGAGACCCAGTACTTC
TRBJ1-4,19,TRBV28,-,-,CASIEVTGPSLNLNEKLFF,TGTGCCAGCATAGAAGTGACGGGACCGAGCCTCAACCTTAATGAAAAACTGTTTTTT
TRBJ2-1,13,TRBV6-6,-,-,CASSPDRYNEQFF,TGTGCCAGCAGTCCGGACCGCTACAATGAGCAGTTCTTC
TRBJ1-5,16,TRBV19,-,-,CASSMPWDISNQPQHF,TGTGCCAGTAGTATGCCCTGGGACATTAGCAATCAGCCCCAGCATTTT
TRBJ1-2,11,TRBV5-6,-,-,CASSYSYGYTF,TGTGCCAGCAGCTACAGCTATGGCTACACCTTC
TRBJ2-3,13,TRBV7-7,-,-,CASSPGSTDTQYF,TGTGCCAGCAGCCCCGGGTCGACAGATACGCAGTATTTT
TRBJ2-6,17,TRBV5-1,-,-,CASSSSRDYSGANVLTF,TGCGCCAGCAGCTCCTCCAGGGATTACTCTGGGGCCAACGTCCTGACTTTC
TRBJ2-1,13,TRBV7-2,TRBD1,-,CASSLLIGTGLFF,TGTGCCAGCAGCTTATTAATAGGGACAGGGCTGTTCTTC
TRBJ2-2,13,TRBV11-2,TRBD2,few,CASSFRGAGELFF,TGTGCCAGCAGCTTCCGGGGGGCCGGGGAGCTGTTTTTT
TRBJ2-2,16,TRBV7-2,TRBD2,-,CASSWLAGGPTGELFF,TGTGCCAGCAGCTGGCTAGCGGGGGGTCCCACCGGGGAGCTGTTTTTT
TRBJ1-1,13,TRBV29-1,-,-,CSTRDSGDTEAFF,TGCAGCACTAGGGATTCGGGGGACACTGAAGCTTTCTTT
TRBJ2-2,16,TRBV11-2,-,-,CASSPQAGENTGELFF,TGTGCCAGCAGCCCCCAGGCCGGAGAGAACACCGGGGAGCTGTTTTTT
TRBJ2-3,14,TRBV5-1,-,-,CASSLLAGSDTQYF,TGCGCCAGCAGCTTGCTGGCGGGGTCAGATACGCAGTATTTT
TRBJ1-1,14,TRBV19,TRBD1,few,CASSTQGGNTEAFF,TGTGCCAGTAGTACCCAGGGGGGTAACACTGAAGCTTTCTTT
TRBJ1-1,12,TRBV6-5,-,-,CASTRSNTEAFF,TGTGCCAGCACACGATCGAACACTGAAGCTTTCTTT
TRBJ1-2,16,TRBV5-6,TRBD1,-,CASSPSGDRVDYGYTF,TGTGCCAGCAGCCCTAGCGGAGACAGGGTTGACTATGGCTACACCTTC
TRBJ2-7,8,TRBV28,-,-,CASYEQYF,TGTGCCTCCTACGAGCAGTACTTC
TRBJ2-7,14,TRBV5-1,-,few,CASSLYREADEQYF,TGCGCCAGCAGCTTGTACAGGGAAGCAGACGAGCAGTACTTC
TRBJ1-6,14,TRBV11-2,-,few,CASSLLQGNSPLHF,TGTGCCAGCAGCTTGTTACAGGGTAATTCACCCCTCCACTTT
TRBJ2-2,16,TRBV10-3,TRBD1,medium-sized,CASCDTRQGFDGELFF,TGTGCAAGCTGTGACACGAGACAGGGGTTCGACGGGGAGCTGTTTTTT
TRBJ1-6,14,TRBV28,-,-,CAACPSRYNSPLHF,TGTGCCGCTTGCCCAAGCCGGTATAATTCACCCCTCCACTTT
TRBJ1-2,14,TRBV7-9,-,-,CASSWDAPGEGYTF,TGTGCCAGCAGCTGGGACGCTCCAGGGGAGGGCTACACCTTC
TRBJ2-3,15,TRBV7-9,TRBD2,-,CASDRAGGYTDTQYF,TGTGCCAGCGACCGAGCGGGGGGATACACAGATACGCAGTATTTT
TRBJ1-4,16,TRBV4-2,TRBD1,many,CASSPLLTGGLEKLFF,TGTGCCAGCAGCCCCCTACTGACAGGGGGGCTTGAAAAACTGTTTTTT
TRBJ2-3,13,TRBV11-3,-,-,CASSLEGKDTQYF,TGTGCCAGCAGCTTAGAAGGGAAAGATACGCAGTATTTT
TRBJ1-6,11,TRBV7-9,-,many,CASTLNSPLHF,TGTGCCAGCACCCTCAATTCACCCCTCCACTTT